What follows are 4 T cell receptor beta chains derived from one specimen sequenced in a study of cytomegalovirus exposure and HLA in healthy donors. This table comes from immunoSEQ multiplex PCR, and its TCRdb copy is limited to in-frame clones, with some not included. The table records 120,000 or so clones, approximately 86% of them present only once. The material sequenced was PBMCs. The receptors were gathered from a man aged 18 to 29 in good health and CMV-seropositive.

This sequence joins TRBV28 and TRBJ2-3; D remains ambiguous. This CDR3 comprises 13 residues. V shed 5 bases and J shed 0 bases, with 6 bases lying between them. The germline CDR1 and CDR2 sequences are MDHEN and SYDVKM. This CDR3 reads CASSLFSTDTQYF. CDR3 in DNA: TGTGCCAGCAGTCTCTTTAGCACAGATACGCAGTATTTT.

The chain is built from TRBV28 and TRBJ2-3; 8 nucleotides align to TRBD2. The CDR3 totals 17 residues. Trimming took 5 bases from V and 0 from J; bases not matched to a gene: 10. Germline V gene lookup returns CDR1 MDHEN and CDR2 SYDVKM. DNA for the CDR3: TGTGCCAGCAGTACTCGAGAGGCGGGGGGCAGCACAGATACGCAGTATTTT. It specifies CASSTREAGGSTDTQYF.

V is TRBV27 and J is TRBJ2-7; D is unresolved. Trimming took 0 bases from V and 0 from J, leaving 9 bases between them. The CDR3 contains 15 residues. The germline V gene encodes CDR1 MNHEY and CDR2 SMNVEV (reference sequence). The CDR3 DNA is TGTGCCAGCAGTTTATCACACCTCAGCTCCTACGAGCAGTACTTC. Protein sequence: CASSLSHLSSYEQYF.

The chain combines TRBV28 with TRBJ1-5; weak D call: TRBD1 (6 bases). Trimming left V 8 bases short and J 5 bases short, with 19 bases between. This CDR3 spans 15 amino acids. Germline CDR1 reads MDHEN; CDR2 reads SYDVKM. The CDR3 region has the DNA TGTGCCAGCCCTCCAGCAGGGGCGGCTTATCAGCCCCAGCATTTT. Its translation: CASPPAGAAYQPQHF.